The subject of this entry is one T cell receptor (beta chain). This entry belongs to a study of blood T cell repertoires in COVID-19. About the research overall: COVID-19 samples from acute and convalescent phases originated in the United States, Italy and Spain.

Clones were sequenced by immunoSEQ multiplex PCR, and TCRdb holds only the in-frame ones, with some missing. This table has around 260,000 clones, around four fifths appearing once. V shed 4 bases and J 2 bases; nucleotides not matched to a gene: 4. The CDR3 extends over 14 amino acids. The V gene's germline CDR1 is LNHDA and CDR2 SQIVND (reference sequence). The sequenced sample was peripheral blood. This chain uses TRBV19 with TRBJ2-7; 8 nucleotides match TRBD1. The sequence was collected from a man in his sixties with acute or convalescent COVID-19. CDR3 loop: CASSTKTGAYEQYF. CDR3 in DNA: TGTGCCAGTAGTACAAAGACAGGGGCCTACGAGCAGTACTTC.